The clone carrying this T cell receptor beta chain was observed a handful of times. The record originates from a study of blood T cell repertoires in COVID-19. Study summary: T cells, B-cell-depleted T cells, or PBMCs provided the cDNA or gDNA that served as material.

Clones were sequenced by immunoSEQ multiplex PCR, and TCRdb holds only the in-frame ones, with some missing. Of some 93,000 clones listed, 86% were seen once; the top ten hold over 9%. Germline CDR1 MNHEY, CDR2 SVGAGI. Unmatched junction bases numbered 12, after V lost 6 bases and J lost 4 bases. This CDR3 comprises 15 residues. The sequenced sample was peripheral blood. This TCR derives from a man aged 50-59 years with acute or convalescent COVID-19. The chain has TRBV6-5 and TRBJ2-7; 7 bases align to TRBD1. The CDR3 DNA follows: TGTGCCAGCAGGGTCCCTCTTGGACAGGAATACGAGCAGTACTTC. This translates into CASRVPLGQEYEQYF.